The 32 T cell receptor beta chains listed next were all sequenced from one sample in a study of T-cell reconstitution after alpha-beta-depleted transplantation in children. Molecular barcoding with unique molecular identifiers was used for the TCRbeta library. Each CDR3 protein gets one entry after TCRdb re-called the PCR reads with MiXCR. The top ten hold roughly 5% of the sample, which has more than 200,000 distinct CDR3 sequences, 24% seen once. The sequencing here drew on PBMCs, mostly from graft donor cells, taken 360 days after TCRalphabeta/CD19-depleted stem cell transplant. The receptors originated from a female patient aged 2-9 years who had a stem cell transplant for congenital amegakaryocytic thrombocytopenia, so the T cells may come from the graft donor.

About this clonotype itself: The CDR3 end shows no conserved phenylalanine or tryptophan, and so a read error is likely. CDR3: CSVDEGVGNEKLFY. The CDR3 DNA sequence: TGCAGCGTTGATGAGGGGGTTGGTAATGAAAAACTGTTTTAT. The genes are TRBV29-1 and TRBJ1-4; D perhaps matches TRBD1 (6 bases). V lost 3 bases to trimming and J lost 4 bases, with 12 bases between them. This CDR3 is built from 14 residues. Germline CDR1 is SQVTM and CDR2 is ANQGSEA.

Only a few counts were recorded for this clonotype. This chain links TRBV6-2 or TRBV6-3 with TRBJ2-2, with D possibly being TRBD2 (6 bases). Germline CDR1 MNHEY, CDR2 SVGEGT. The CDR3 has 13 amino acids. Trimming cost V 7 bases and J 3 bases, with 9 bases left between them. The CDR3 region is CASMRDYTGELFF. CDR3 sequence (DNA): TGTGCCAGCATGCGGGACTACACCGGGGAGCTGTTTTTT.

The CDR3 spells CATGQVRNQPQHF. The CDR3 nucleotides read TGTGCCACCGGACAGGTACGCAATCAGCCCCAGCATTTT. The gene calls are TRBV24-1 and TRBJ1-5; TRBD1 agrees at 7 bases. The CDR3 extends over 13 amino acids. The V gene's germline CDR1 is KGHDR and CDR2 SFDVKD. V shed 9 bases, J shed 2 bases, and the junction held 3 bases outside the gene matches.

The chain carries TRBV7-8 and TRBJ2-5; D not certain. V gave up 4 bases and J gave up 5 bases, with 11 bases separating them. CDR3 length: 13 residues. Germline assignment: CDR1 SGHVS and CDR2 FQNEAQ. The CDR3 nucleotides are TGTGCCAGCAGCTCCGCCTTTAGGGAGACCCAGTACTTC. Its protein product is CASSSAFRETQYF.

J is TRBJ2-2 and V is TRBV20-1; D unclear. V lost 1 base and J 1 base, leaving 22 bases between the germline ends. CDR3 length: 19 amino acids. The V gene's germline CDR1 is DFQATT and CDR2 SNEGSKA (reference sequence). The CDR3 spells CSARASGRALHWNTGELFF. The CDR3 DNA is TGCAGTGCTAGAGCCTCCGGCAGAGCCCTACATTGGAACACCGGGGAGCTGTTTTTT.

Ten or more counts support this clonotype. The genes are TRBV24-1 and TRBJ2-7; D is ambiguous. Germline V lookup: CDR1 KGHDR, CDR2 SFDVKD. The V and J ends lost 7 bases and 1 base respectively, with 10 bases between them. The CDR3 has 13 amino acids. The CDR3 region is CATSHPRSYEQYF. CDR3 nucleotides: TGTGCCACCAGCCATCCCAGGTCCTACGAGCAGTACTTC.

The V and J genes are TRBV24-1 and TRBJ2-1, with 9 nucleotides matching TRBD1. Germline loops: CDR1 KGHDR, CDR2 SFDVKD. There are 17 residues in the CDR3. Germline trimming cut 3 bases from V and 4 bases from J; bases unmatched to any gene: 9. CDR3 protein: CATSDPATGGPYNEQFF. The CDR3 DNA sequence: TGTGCCACCAGTGATCCAGCCACAGGGGGCCCTTACAATGAGCAGTTCTTC.

The J gene is TRBJ1-1, the V gene TRBV27; D is possibly TRBD1 (6 bases). CDR3 size: 14 residues. The V gene lost 3 bases and the J gene lost 4 bases, with 12 bases spanning the gap. CDR1 MNHEY and CDR2 SMNVEV come from the germline V gene (reference sequence). CDR3 nucleotides: TGTGCCAGCAGTTTGGTGGGGGCTGTCACTGAAGCTTTCTTT. Its protein is CASSLVGAVTEAFF.

The J gene is TRBJ2-7, the V gene TRBV20-1; tentative D call: TRBD1 (5 bases). Germline V gene sequence: CDR1 DFQATT, CDR2 SNEGSKA (reference sequence). The CDR3 is made up of 14 amino acids. The V gene lost 6 bases and the J gene lost 5 bases, with 20 bases spanning the gap. The CDR3 region is CSAPWSLPRDEQYF. In nucleotides, the CDR3 is TGCAGTGCCCCGTGGTCCCTCCCCAGGGACGAGCAGTACTTC.

CDR3 sequence (DNA): TGTGCCAGCAGCCAACACAGGGAAACCTACGAGCAGTACTTC. This sequence encodes CASSQHRETYEQYF. This chain connects TRBV3-1 to TRBJ2-7; possibly TRBD1 for D (6 bases). The CDR3 spans 14 residues. CDR1 is LGHDT, CDR2 YNNKEL, per germline (reference sequence). V was clipped by 2 bases and J by 2 bases, with 10 bases between them.

This clonotype has more than one count but fewer than ten. The chain employs TRBV29-1 and TRBJ2-5; TRBD1 matches 7 bases. This CDR3 region has 12 residues. Germline V gene data show CDR1 as SQVTM and CDR2 as ANQGSEA. V gave up 6 bases and J gave up 5 bases; unmatched junction bases: 6. The CDR3: CSVLDRRETQYF. CDR3 DNA: TGCAGCGTCTTGGACAGGCGGGAGACCCAGTACTTC.

This clonotype has ten or more counts. This chain links TRBV5-8 with TRBJ2-3; 8 bases map to TRBD1. Germline-derived CDR1 and CDR2 are SGHTS and YDEGEE. There are 15 residues in the CDR3. Trimming cost V 1 base and J 6 bases; bases outside gene matches: 7. In DNA, the CDR3 is TGTGCCAGCAGCTTGTTCAGGGGGCTAGGTGATACGCAGTATTTT. It specifies CASSLFRGLGDTQYF.

The V gene is TRBV7-6, the J gene TRBJ2-1; 8 nucleotides match TRBD1. Germline CDR1 is SGHVS and CDR2 is FNYEAQ. V dropped 5 bases and J dropped 0; count of bases not matched to a gene: 9. This CDR3 is 17 amino acids long. CDR3 nucleotides: TGTGCCAGCAGCGGCCAGGGGGCGGGGAGCTCCTACAATGAGCAGTTCTTC. It codes for CASSGQGAGSSYNEQFF.

This clonotype has just a few counts. The CDR3, as DNA: TGTGCCAGCAGCTTAGGTGGGGGCAGGGATGAGCAGTTCTTC. Translating gives CASSLGGGRDEQFF. The chain combines TRBV7-2 with TRBJ2-1, with D possibly matching TRBD1 (6 bases). CDR3 length: 14 residues. Trimming took off 1 base at V and 8 bases at J, with 12 bases between the two ends. Germline values: CDR1 SGHTA, CDR2 FQGNSA.

This chain uses TRBV10-3 with TRBJ2-7; the D gene is possibly TRBD2 (5 bases). The CDR3 is made up of 13 amino acids. Germline CDR1 and CDR2: ENHRY and SYGVKD. Between the trimmed V and J ends, which lost 4 bases and 3 bases, there was a span of 10 bases. DNA of the CDR3: TGTGCCATCAGTGGGCGGACTCTCTACGAGCAGTACTTC. It is translated as CAISGRTLYEQYF.

Only a few counts were recorded for this clonotype. This chain joins TRBV28 and TRBJ1-1; no reliable D call. The CDR3 runs 12 residues. The V gene lost 5 bases and the J gene lost 3 bases, with 7 bases spanning the gap. The germline V gene encodes CDR1 MDHEN and CDR2 SYDVKM. In DNA, the CDR3 is TGTGCCAGCAGTCAAAGGGACACTGAAGCTTTCTTT. Its protein product is CASSQRDTEAFF.

This clonotype was observed a few times. The rearrangement joins TRBV4-1 to TRBJ1-2; the D is unclear. V lost 2 bases to trimming and J lost 4 bases, with 14 bases between them. Germline V gene data show CDR1 as MGHRA and CDR2 as YSYEKL. The CDR3 runs 15 residues. The CDR3 DNA sequence: TGCGCCAGCAGCCAATCCAATGTGGCTCCCTATGGCTACACCTTC. Protein sequence: CASSQSNVAPYGYTF.

The chain recombines TRBV27 with TRBJ1-2, with D perhaps matching TRBD1 (5 bases). Deletions cut 8 bases from V and 5 bases from J, with 12 bases between. The CDR3 contains 12 residues. Germline V gives CDR1 MNHEY, CDR2 SMNVEV (reference sequence). CDR3 sequence reads: CASGGTQYGYTF. The CDR3, as DNA: TGTGCCAGCGGAGGGACCCAGTATGGCTACACCTTC.

Only a few counts were recorded for this clonotype. One end of the junction fails to match germline, which may point to a read error. This rearrangement joins TRBV4-2 to TRBJ1-5, with 8 nucleotides matching TRBD1. Germline V gene lookup returns CDR1 LGHNA and CDR2 YNFKEQ. The length of the CDR3 is 15 residues. The CDR3 DNA is TGTGCCAGCTACGACAGGGGCCCTAGCAGTCAGCCCCAGCATTTT. Its protein is CASYDRGPSSQPQHF.

This clonotype was seen repeatedly, ten times or more. The rearrangement links TRBV29-1 to TRBJ2-1; no definite D call. CDR3 length: 13 residues. The V end was cut by 3 bases, the J end by 0 bases, with 6 bases between. Germline-derived CDR1 and CDR2 are SQVTM and ANQGSEA. The CDR3 DNA reads TGCAGCGTTGACACGAGCTCCTACAATGAGCAGTTCTTC. This encodes CSVDTSSYNEQFF.

This clonotype was picked up a small number of times. The chain joins TRBV11-2 to TRBJ2-6; D is ambiguous. Deletions cut 11 bases from V and 2 bases from J, with 13 bases between. This CDR3 comprises 14 residues. From germline, CDR1 is SGHAT and CDR2 FQNNGV. CDR3 in DNA: TGTGCCGACGCGTATCGTCCTGGGGCCAACGTCCTGACTTTC. Translated: CADAYRPGANVLTF. The entire variable domain, with the rest obtained from reference TRBV11-2 and TRBJ2-6, is as follows: EAGVAQSPRYKIIEKRQSVAFWCNPISGHATLYWYQQILGQGPKLLIQFQNNGVVDDSQLPKDRFSAERLKGVDSTLKIQPAKLEDSAVYLCADAYRPGANVLTFGAGSRLTVL.

This clonotype was seen a few times. The chain carries TRBV7-9 and TRBJ2-3; 9 nucleotides align to TRBD1. Looked up from germline, CDR1 is SEHNR and CDR2 is FQNEAQ (reference sequence). Unmatched junction bases numbered 2, after V lost 4 bases and J lost 0 bases. This CDR3 spans 15 amino acids. DNA for the CDR3: TGTGCCAGCAGCTCGACAGGGGGTAGCACAGATACGCAGTATTTT. Its protein is CASSSTGGSTDTQYF.

This clonotype has a handful of counts. This sequence joins TRBV10-3 and TRBJ1-1; D perhaps matches TRBD1 (5 bases). V lost 2 bases and J 7 bases, leaving 11 bases between the germline ends. This CDR3 is 13 amino acids long. CDR1 ENHRY and CDR2 SYGVKD come from the germline V gene. The CDR3 DNA reads as TGTGCCATCAGTGAGATTCGGGGCGTTGAAGCTTTCTTT. Protein sequence: CAISEIRGVEAFF.

The chain carries TRBV5-1 and TRBJ2-1, with 8 bases matching TRBD1. CDR3 size: 16 residues. Germline trimming cut 5 bases from V and 8 bases from J; bases unmatched to any gene: 15. CDR1 and CDR2 (germline): SGHRS, YFSETQ. The CDR3 loop reads CASRMGESGGWDEQFF. CDR3 nucleotides: TGCGCCAGCAGGATGGGGGAGTCAGGGGGCTGGGATGAGCAGTTCTTC.

Notes on this clonotype: The junction and the germline gene differ at one end; a read error may be behind it. V gene TRBV3-1 combines with J gene TRBJ2-5, with D perhaps matching TRBD2 (6 bases). This CDR3 is 18 amino acids long. Germline V gene data show CDR1 as LGHDT and CDR2 as YNNKEL (reference sequence). CDR3 residues: CTSASPGRGLRLWETQYF. CDR3 DNA: TGTACCAGCGCATCCCCGGGGCGGGGTCTGCGCCTGTGGGAGACCCAGTACTTC.

The chain couples TRBV5-6 to TRBJ2-1; 14 bases fit TRBD2. The CDR3 is made up of 19 amino acids. Germline-derived CDR1 and CDR2 are SGHDT and YYEEEE. V dropped 3 bases and J dropped 8; count of bases not matched to a gene: 16. CDR3 sequence: CASSSGTSGRWGRLDEQFF. The CDR3 region has the DNA TGTGCCAGCAGCTCCGGGACTAGCGGGAGATGGGGGAGGTTGGATGAGCAGTTCTTC.

This sequence joins TRBV5-4 and TRBJ2-1, with 8 positions matching TRBD2. V trimming: 1 base; J trimming: 3 bases; junction bases outside the gene matches: 3. CDR1 and CDR2 (germline): SGHNT, YYREEE (reference sequence). The CDR3 contains 15 residues. CDR3 residues: CASSLLAGRYNEQFF. For the CDR3, the DNA is TGTGCCAGCAGCTTGCTAGCGGGCCGCTACAATGAGCAGTTCTTC.

This clonotype has more than one count but fewer than ten. The chain uses TRBV6-1 and TRBJ2-1; 8 bases are shared with TRBD2. The ends lost 6 bases at V and 4 bases at J; junction bases unmatched: 8. There are 15 residues in the CDR3. Looked up from germline, CDR1 is MNHNS and CDR2 is SASEGT. CDR3 sequence reads: CASSPGTRAYNEQFF. Written as DNA, the CDR3 is TGTGCCAGCAGCCCCGGGACTAGGGCTTACAATGAGCAGTTCTTC.

CDR3 coding DNA: TGTGCCAGCAGCTTAGGTGGGGGACCTTTCTTT. Its protein is CASSLGGGPFF. This rearrangement joins TRBV7-9 to TRBJ1-1, with D perhaps TRBD1 (5 bases). This CDR3 spans 11 amino acids. Trimming pared 1 base from V and 12 bases from J, leaving 9 bases between. The germline gives CDR1 SEHNR, CDR2 FQNEAQ (reference sequence).

This clonotype was counted many times. The rearrangement links TRBV29-1 to TRBJ2-2; no definite D call. V shed 2 bases and J shed 4 bases, with 5 bases lying between them. The V gene's germline CDR1 is SQVTM and CDR2 ANQGSEA. The CDR3 has 12 residues. The CDR3 is CSVEPTTGELFF. The CDR3 nucleotides are TGCAGCGTTGAACCAACCACCGGGGAGCTGTTTTTT.

There are a few counts of this clonotype. The V call is TRBV24-1, the J call TRBJ2-7; TRBD2 aligns across 8 bases. The CDR3 has 16 amino acids. After removal of 5 bases from V and 3 bases from J, the junction contained 11 bases not matched to a gene. Germline V lookup: CDR1 KGHDR, CDR2 SFDVKD. The CDR3 here is CATSAMGLVDLYEQYF. The CDR3 DNA is TGTGCCACCAGTGCCATGGGACTAGTTGATCTCTACGAGCAGTACTTC.

In this sample, this clonotype turned up a few times. This chain connects TRBV10-3 to TRBJ2-7, with D perhaps assigned TRBD1 or TRBD2 (5 bases each). Trimming stripped 6 bases from V and 4 bases from J, with 16 bases between. Germline assignment: CDR1 ENHRY and CDR2 SYGVKD. This CDR3 is built from 14 residues. For the CDR3, the DNA is TGTGCCATCAGACGAGCCGGGGCCGCGTACGAGCAGTACTTC. Amino acid sequence: CAIRRAGAAYEQYF.